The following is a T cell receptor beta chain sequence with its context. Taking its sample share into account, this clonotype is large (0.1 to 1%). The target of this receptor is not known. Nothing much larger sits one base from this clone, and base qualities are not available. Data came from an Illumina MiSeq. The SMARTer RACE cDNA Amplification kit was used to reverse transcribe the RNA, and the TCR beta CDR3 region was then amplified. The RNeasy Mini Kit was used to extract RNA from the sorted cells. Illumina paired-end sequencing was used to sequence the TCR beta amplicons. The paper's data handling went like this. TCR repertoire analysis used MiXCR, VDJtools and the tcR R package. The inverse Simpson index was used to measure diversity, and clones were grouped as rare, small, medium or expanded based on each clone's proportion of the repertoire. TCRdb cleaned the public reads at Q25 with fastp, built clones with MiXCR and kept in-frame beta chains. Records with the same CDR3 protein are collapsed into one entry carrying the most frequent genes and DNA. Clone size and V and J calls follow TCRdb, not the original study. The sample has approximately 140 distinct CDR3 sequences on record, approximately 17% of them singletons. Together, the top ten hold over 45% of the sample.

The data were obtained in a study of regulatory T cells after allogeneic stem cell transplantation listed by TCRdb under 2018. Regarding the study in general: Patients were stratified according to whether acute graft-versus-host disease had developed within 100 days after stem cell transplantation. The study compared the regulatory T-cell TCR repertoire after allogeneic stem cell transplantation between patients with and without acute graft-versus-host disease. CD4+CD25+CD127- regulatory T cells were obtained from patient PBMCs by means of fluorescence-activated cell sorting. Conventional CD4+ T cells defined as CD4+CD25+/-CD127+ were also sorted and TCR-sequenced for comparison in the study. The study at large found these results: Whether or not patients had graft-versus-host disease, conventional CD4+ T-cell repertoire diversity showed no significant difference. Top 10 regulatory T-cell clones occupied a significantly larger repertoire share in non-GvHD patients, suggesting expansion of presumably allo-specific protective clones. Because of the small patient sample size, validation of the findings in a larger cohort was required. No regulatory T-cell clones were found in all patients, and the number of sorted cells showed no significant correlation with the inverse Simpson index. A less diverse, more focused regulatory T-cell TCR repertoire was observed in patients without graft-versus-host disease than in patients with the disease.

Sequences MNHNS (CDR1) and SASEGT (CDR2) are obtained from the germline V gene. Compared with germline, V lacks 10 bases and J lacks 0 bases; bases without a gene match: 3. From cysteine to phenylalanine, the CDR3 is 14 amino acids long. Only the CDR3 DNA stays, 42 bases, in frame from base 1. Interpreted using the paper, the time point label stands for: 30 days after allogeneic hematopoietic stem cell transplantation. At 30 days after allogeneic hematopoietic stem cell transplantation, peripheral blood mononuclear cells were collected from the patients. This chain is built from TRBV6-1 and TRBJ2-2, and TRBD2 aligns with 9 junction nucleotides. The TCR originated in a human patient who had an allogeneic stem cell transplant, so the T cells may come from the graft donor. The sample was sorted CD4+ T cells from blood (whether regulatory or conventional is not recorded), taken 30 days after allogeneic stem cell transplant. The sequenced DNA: TGTGCCACGACTAGCGGAACGAACACCGGGGAGCTGTTTTTT. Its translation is CATTSGTNTGELFF.